Below are 30 T cell receptor beta chains sequenced from a single sample in a study of CD8 T cells in ankylosing spondylitis. These TCRs' antigens remain unknown. TCRdb re-called the 5' RACE reads with MiXCR, one entry per CDR3 protein. The table has some 700,000 distinct CDR3 sequences, around 20% seen once. Findings of the study overall: A motif of roughly 8 highly homologous TCR beta variants was seen as apparently characteristic of ankylosing spondylitis blood.

Sequenced sample: blood, either unsorted or a sorted T cell fraction (not recorded which). The receptors originated from a male donor with ankylosing spondylitis.

This clonotype occurred many times. At one boundary the junction diverges from the germline segment, which might be a read error. The chain is built from TRBV5-1 and TRBJ2-7, with D hard to call. CDR3 length: 13 amino acids. Germline-derived CDR1 and CDR2 are SGHRS and YFSETQ. CDR3 DNA sequence: TGTGCCAGCAGTCTCGAGAGCTCCTACGAGCAGTACTTC. Its protein is CASSLESSYEQYF.

Here the CDR3 reads CASSEAAGDYGYTF. The CDR3 region has the DNA TGTGCCAGCAGTGAAGCGGCAGGGGACTATGGCTACACCTTC. V usage is TRBV6-1 and J usage is TRBJ1-2; perhaps TRBD1 as D (6 bases). Looked up from germline, CDR1 is MNHNS and CDR2 is SASEGT. V was clipped by 0 bases and J by 3 bases, with 8 bases between them. The CDR3 runs to 14 residues.

The V and J genes are TRBV5-1 and TRBJ1-1, with no clear D. Trimming stripped 1 base from V and 6 bases from J, with 7 bases between. Germline V gene lookup returns CDR1 SGHRS and CDR2 YFSETQ. This CDR3 is built from 12 residues. The CDR3 here is CASSLLGAEAFF. CDR3 bases: TGCGCCAGCAGCTTGCTCGGGGCTGAAGCTTTCTTT.

This clonotype was seen only a few times. The rearrangement uses TRBV4-3 and TRBJ2-7; 9 nucleotides line up with TRBD2. V shed 5 bases and J 4 bases; nucleotides not matched to a gene: 6. The CDR3 is 14 residues long. The germline gives CDR1 LGHNA, CDR2 YSLEER. The CDR3 DNA follows: TGCGCCAGCAGCGTAGCGGGAGAAGGGTACGAGCAGTACTTC. It codes for CASSVAGEGYEQYF.

This clonotype was detected only a few times. This rearrangement joins TRBV15 to TRBJ2-7; 8 nucleotides align to TRBD1. The junction had 10 bases not matched to a gene; V was cut back by 0 bases and J by 6 bases. CDR3 size: 16 residues. Germline-derived CDR1 and CDR2 are LNHNV and YYDKDF (reference sequence). CDR3 loop: CATSRDKGQGLGEQYF. CDR3 bases: TGTGCCACCAGCAGAGATAAAGGACAGGGTCTGGGCGAGCAGTACTTC.

This chain links TRBV5-1 with TRBJ1-2, with D perhaps TRBD1 (5 bases). CDR3 length equals 14 residues. V shed 1 base and J shed 0 bases, with 7 bases lying between them. From germline, CDR1 is SGHRS and CDR2 YFSETQ. The CDR3 DNA reads as TGCGCCAGCAGCTTGCAGGGAACTAACTATGGCTACACCTTC. Translating gives CASSLQGTNYGYTF.

The chain recombines TRBV9 with TRBJ2-1, with D uncertain. CDR3 size: 13 residues. Trimming left V 4 bases short and J 9 bases short, with 14 bases between. Germline CDR1 is SGDLS and CDR2 is YYNGEE. The CDR3 sequence is CASSPEGYGEQFF. CDR3 coding DNA: TGTGCCAGCAGCCCAGAAGGGTATGGTGAGCAGTTCTTC. Using reference TRBV9 and TRBJ2-1 for the parts outside the CDR3, the full variable domain is DSGVTQTPKHLITATGQRVTLRCSPRSGDLSVYWYQQSLDQGLQFLIQYYNGEERAKGNILERFSAQQFPDLHSELNLSSLELGDSALYFCASSPEGYGEQFFGPGTRLTVL.

The V gene is TRBV7-8, the J gene TRBJ1-1; D unclear. The CDR3 contains 13 residues. V lost 0 bases and J 8 bases, leaving 10 bases between the germline ends. The germline gives CDR1 SGHVS, CDR2 FQNEAQ. The CDR3 DNA sequence: TGTGCCAGCAGCTTAGCGATGGCGTCCGAAGCTTTCTTT. This gives the protein CASSLAMASEAFF. Looking up the rest from reference TRBV7-8 and TRBJ1-1 gives the full variable domain: GAGVSQSPRYKVAKRGQDVALRCDPISGHVSLFWYQQALGQGPEFLTYFQNEAQLDKSGLPSDRFFAERPEGSVSTLKIQRTQQEDSAVYLCASSLAMASEAFFGQGTRLTVV.

A few counts support this clonotype. V and J are TRBV12-3 or TRBV12-4 and TRBJ1-2; the D is unclear. V lost 5 bases and J lost 6, with 16 bases in between. The CDR3 has 14 residues. The CDR3 sequence is CASSTPTGTDGYTF. The CDR3 nucleotides read TGTGCCAGCAGTACACCCACGGGTACCGATGGCTACACCTTC.

This clonotype was picked up a small number of times. The chain uses TRBV21-1 and TRBJ2-7; the table names TRBD2, a call not compared with the DNA. TRBV21-1 is shown as a pseudogene. The CDR3 contains 18 residues. The CDR3 DNA is TGTGCCAGCAGCAATTTCTGGGAACTAGCGGGGGGACGCTACGAGCAGTACTTC. It encodes CASSNFWELAGGRYEQYF.

CDR3 sequence reads: CASSPRQGTLEQFF. The CDR3 DNA follows: TGTGCCAGCTCACCGAGACAGGGTACGCTTGAGCAGTTCTTC. V usage is TRBV18 and J usage is TRBJ2-1; 7 bases agree with TRBD1. Germline CDR1 is KGHSH and CDR2 is LQKENI. Trimming took 3 bases from V and 9 from J; bases not matched to a gene: 8. The CDR3 is 14 residues long.

This clonotype was detected only a few times. This chain links TRBV12-3 or TRBV12-4 with TRBJ2-1; D may correspond to TRBD1 or TRBD2 (5 bases each). With 8 bases removed from V and 2 bases from J, the gap between germline ends came to 19 bases. The CDR3 totals 16 residues. The chain's CDR3 is CASLEGDPAPYNEQFF. CDR3 in DNA: TGTGCCAGCCTCGAAGGGGACCCCGCTCCCTACAATGAGCAGTTCTTC.

The chain uses TRBV5-6 and TRBJ2-3, with 7 bases that match TRBD1. After removal of 0 bases from V and 7 bases from J, the junction contained 8 bases not matched to a gene. CDR1 is SGHDT, CDR2 YYEEEE, per germline. CDR3 length equals 15 residues. The DNA of the CDR3 is TGTGCCAGCAGCTTGGAACAGGGGCAAGGTTATACGCAGTATTTT. Translation: CASSLEQGQGYTQYF.

The CDR3 DNA follows: TGTGCCACCAGTGAAGAGGATATCTCCTACAATGAGCAGTTCTTC. Translated, it gives CATSEEDISYNEQFF. The chain is built from TRBV24-1 and TRBJ2-1, with D hard to call. Germline CDR1 reads KGHDR; CDR2 reads SFDVKD. V was trimmed by 4 bases and J by 0 bases, leaving 9 bases between them. CDR3 size: 15 residues.

This chain uses TRBV4-1 with TRBJ2-1; the D call may be TRBD1 or TRBD2 (6 bases each). The germline V gene has CDR1 MGHRA and CDR2 YSYEKL. The CDR3 extends over 14 amino acids. The V gene lost 1 base and the J gene lost 9 bases, with 13 bases spanning the gap. The CDR3 DNA reads as TGCGCCAGCAGCCAAGGGGGAACGGGGGCTGAGCAGTTCTTC. Translation: CASSQGGTGAEQFF.

This clonotype was picked up a small number of times. The V call is TRBV7-9, the J call TRBJ1-1, with D possibly being TRBD1 (5 bases). The CDR3 totals 14 residues. The ends were cut back, 0 bases at V and 8 bases at J, with 13 bases in the middle. Per the germline V gene, CDR1 is SEHNR and CDR2 is FQNEAQ (reference sequence). The CDR3 DNA follows: TGTGCCAGCAGCTTAGCGGACCAAAGGACAGAAGCTTTCTTT. Protein sequence: CASSLADQRTEAFF.

This chain joins TRBV4-3 and TRBJ2-5; D uncertain. The germline CDR1 and CDR2 sequences are LGHNA and YSLEER. The CDR3 is 15 residues long. Trimming cost V 0 bases and J 3 bases, with 11 bases left between them. The CDR3 region has the DNA TGCGCCAGCAGCCAAGATCGAGCGACCGAAGAGACCCAGTACTTC. It translates to CASSQDRATEETQYF.

Only a few counts were recorded for this clonotype. V usage is TRBV12-3 or TRBV12-4 and J usage is TRBJ2-3; the D is unclear. The CDR3 runs to 15 residues. The V and J ends lost 7 bases and 4 bases respectively, with 18 bases between them. The CDR3 DNA sequence: TGTGCCAGCACCATGGGCCCGAGCCCCTCAGATACGCAGTATTTT. Its protein is CASTMGPSPSDTQYF.

The chain joins TRBV16 to TRBJ1-5; D ambiguous. Germline V gene lookup returns CDR1 KGHSY and CDR2 FQNENV. The ends were cut back, 4 bases at V and 0 bases at J, with 16 bases in the middle. This CDR3 is 17 amino acids long. CDR3 nucleotide sequence: TGTGCCAGCAGCCCCCTGGCAGACGGATATAGCAATCAGCCCCAGCATTTT. Protein sequence: CASSPLADGYSNQPQHF.

This clonotype was observed a few times. The chain carries TRBV12-3 or TRBV12-4 and TRBJ2-1; a weak D match, TRBD2 (7 bases). CDR3 length: 15 amino acids. V lost 6 bases and J 3 bases, leaving 15 bases between the germline ends. The CDR3 loop reads CASRAGEGLYNEQFF. Here the CDR3 DNA reads TGTGCCAGCAGAGCAGGGGAGGGGCTCTACAATGAGCAGTTCTTC.

In its sample, this clonotype was seen once. The chain recombines TRBV7-3 with TRBJ2-3, with unresolved D. The CDR3 runs to 15 residues. Trimming took off 1 base at V and 2 bases at J, with 10 bases between the two ends. Germline lookup yields CDR1 SGHTA and CDR2 FQGTGA. The DNA for the CDR3 is TGTGCCAGCAGCTTAAGACCGGGCTCCACAGATACGCAGTATTTT. Its translation: CASSLRPGSTDTQYF.

The rearrangement uses TRBV7-2 and TRBJ2-1; D perhaps matches TRBD1 (6 bases). Looked up from germline, CDR1 is SGHTA and CDR2 is FQGNSA. Trimming removed 0 bases from V and 3 bases from J, with 12 bases in between. CDR3 size: 16 residues. In nucleotides, the CDR3 is TGTGCCAGCAGCTTAGCCCCACGGACAGACTACAATGAGCAGTTCTTC. Residues: CASSLAPRTDYNEQFF. The entire variable domain, with the rest obtained from reference TRBV7-2 and TRBJ2-1, is as follows: GAGVSQSPSNKVTEKGKDVELRCDPISGHTALYWYRQSLGQGLEFLIYFQGNSAPDKSGLPSDRFSAERTGGSVSTLTIQRTQQEDSAVYLCASSLAPRTDYNEQFFGPGTRLTVL.

This clonotype was observed a handful of times. V usage is TRBV28 and J usage is TRBJ2-1, with a weak D call TRBD2 (6 bases). V dropped 8 bases and J dropped 2 bases, with 22 bases sitting between them. The CDR3 runs to 17 residues. Germline assignment: CDR1 MDHEN and CDR2 SYDVKM. CDR3 loop: CASSTGGGSGPYNEQFF. The CDR3 nucleotides are TGTGCCAGCTCCACCGGTGGGGGGAGTGGGCCCTACAATGAGCAGTTCTTC.

This clonotype was observed a few times. This chain connects TRBV20-1 to TRBJ2-7; TRBD2 agrees at 7 bases. After removal of 3 bases from V and 5 bases from J, the junction contained 7 bases not matched to a gene. Germline CDR1 DFQATT, CDR2 SNEGSKA (reference sequence). The length of the CDR3 is 13 residues. The DNA of the CDR3 is TGCAGTGCTAGTACCGGGACTACTAACGAGCAGTACTTC. Translation gives CSASTGTTNEQYF.

The chain carries TRBV12-3 or TRBV12-4 and TRBJ1-1; no clear D gene. The CDR3 totals 12 residues. Trimming removed 5 bases at V and 5 bases at J, with 9 bases between. The CDR3 here is CASSGVTTEAFF. CDR3 in DNA: TGTGCCAGCAGTGGGGTGACAACTGAAGCTTTCTTT.

V and J are TRBV7-3 and TRBJ2-1; unclear D gene. Trimming left V 0 bases short and J 15 bases short, with 15 bases between. Germline lookup yields CDR1 SGHTA and CDR2 FQGTGA. The CDR3 has 13 amino acids. Here the CDR3 DNA reads TGTGCCAGCAGCTTAACGGGCCCCTCCAGGCGGTTCTTC. Translation gives CASSLTGPSRRFF.

This clonotype was counted a few times. The J gene is TRBJ1-2, the V gene TRBV28; 9 bases are shared with TRBD1. The CDR3 consists of 16 residues. V shed 3 bases, J shed 7 bases, and the junction held 12 bases outside the gene matches. Germline V CDR1 and CDR2: MDHEN, SYDVKM. The CDR3 bases are TGTGCCAGCAGTTTTTCACCTCGGACAGGGGATCGTGGCTACACCTTC. Amino acids: CASSFSPRTGDRGYTF.

The genes are TRBV5-6 and TRBJ2-7; no firm D call. From germline, CDR1 is SGHDT and CDR2 YYEEEE. Trimming shortened V by 1 base and J by 6 bases, and 11 bases separated the two germline ends. The CDR3 covers 13 residues. The CDR3 region has the DNA TGTGCCAGCAGCTTGATCAGGCCGGGCGAGCAGTACTTC. Translating gives CASSLIRPGEQYF.

This chain links TRBV5-1 with TRBJ2-7, with 7 bases lining up with TRBD2. This CDR3 spans 17 amino acids. With 0 bases clipped from V and 2 bases from J, the junction kept 11 bases outside the gene matches. From germline, CDR1 is SGHRS and CDR2 YFSETQ. CDR3 DNA: TGCGCCAGCAGCTTGGGGGCGGGTAGCGGGCCTCCCTACGAGCAGTACTTC. Translation: CASSLGAGSGPPYEQYF. The full variable domain, its missing parts supplied by reference TRBV5-1 and TRBJ2-7, is KAGVTQTPRYLIKTRGQQVTLSCSPISGHRSVSWYQQTPGQGLQFLFEYFSETQRNKGNFPGRFSGRQFSNSRSEMNVSTLELGDSALYLCASSLGAGSGPPYEQYFGPGTRLTVT.

This clonotype was observed a handful of times. The CDR3 nucleotides are TGTGCCAGCAGACCCCTTCTCCAGGGAAACTCCTACGAGCAGTACTTC. It codes for CASRPLLQGNSYEQYF. This chain joins TRBV21-1 and TRBJ2-7; the listed D gene, TRBD1, was not tested against the DNA. TRBV21-1 is labeled a pseudogene. CDR3 length equals 16 residues.